This T cell receptor beta chain was recorded in a study of blood T cells in healthy people across ages. Many counts were recorded for this clonotype. With 3 bases removed from V and 3 bases from J, the gap between germline ends came to 14 bases. This CDR3 is built from 14 residues. The germline V gene has CDR1 DFQATT and CDR2 SNEGSKA (reference sequence). Sample-barcoded 5' priming and a J-beta primer mix drove a second PCR of roughly 6 to 12 cycles. From the 5' RACE reads, TCRdb called clonotypes with MiXCR, one entry per CDR3 protein. The sample lists more than 750,000 distinct CDR3 sequences, 25% to 30% occurring once. The same sample was also studied in work on T cells of mothers and their children.

The clonotype was recovered from a woman in her 40s in good health. Specimen: blood. The chain joins TRBV20-1 to TRBJ2-5; D not certain. CDR3 sequence: CSARIPLSKETQYF. DNA of the CDR3: TGCAGTGCTAGGATACCCCTTTCCAAAGAGACCCAGTACTTC.